Listed below are T cell receptor beta chains from one sample, sequenced in a study of OX40 agonist ivuxolimab in advanced cancers. Only in-frame clones appear in the TCRdb table, and some are missing; sequencing was by immunoSEQ multiplex PCR. This table holds approximately 65,000 clones, about 84% found once. Sequenced material: CD4+ or CD8+ T cells sorted from blood, taken in a trial of the OX40 agonist ivuxolimab. These receptors were collected from an adult with an advanced solid tumor such as melanoma, head and neck, liver or kidney cancer. Both conserved end residues are part of each CDR3. The D gene is left open where the match is weak. Clone size is not always given. Where it is, it says once, few, many or a class for expanded clones.

D	V	J	size	CDR3	DNA
NA	TRBV14	TRBJ2-1	NA	CASSQARSGEQFF	TGTGCCAGCAGCCAAGCTAGATCGGGTGAGCAGTTCTTC
TRBD2	TRBV30	TRBJ2-5	NA	CAWSVTSVIQETQYF	TGTGCCTGGAGTGTGACTAGCGTAATCCAAGAGACCCAGTACTTC
NA	TRBV5-1	TRBJ1-2	NA	CASSPQEGGYTF	TGCGCCAGCAGCCCGCAAGAGGGGGGCTACACCTTC
TRBD1	TRBV6-1	TRBJ2-2	NA	CASVYTGGTTGELFF	TGTGCCAGCGTATATACAGGGGGCACCACCGGGGAGCTGTTTTTT
NA	TRBV5-1	TRBJ1-6	NA	CASSLDGTPLHF	TGCGCCAGCAGCTTGGACGGGACACCCCTCCACTTT
NA	TRBV11-2	TRBJ2-7	NA	CASSPGLRAAYEQYF	TGTGCCAGCAGCCCGGGGTTGAGGGCCGCCTACGAGCAGTACTTC
NA	TRBV5-1	TRBJ2-6	NA	CASSLGATGANVLTF	TGCGCCAGCAGCTTGGGTGCAACTGGGGCCAACGTCCTGACTTTC
TRBD2	TRBV6-5	TRBJ2-1	NA	CASSTLAGVGEQFF	TGTGCCAGCAGTACGCTAGCGGGAGTGGGTGAGCAGTTCTTC
TRBD1	TRBV2	TRBJ1-5	NA	CASTTGGQPQHF	TGTGCCAGCACAACAGGGGGTCAGCCCCAGCATTTT
TRBD1	TRBV2	TRBJ2-7	NA	CASVSKDRGSYEQYF	TGTGCCAGCGTGTCCAAGGACAGGGGGTCCTACGAGCAGTACTTC
NA	TRBV10-2	TRBJ2-5	NA	CASSGGRGETQYF	TGCGCCAGCAGTGGGGGTAGAGGAGAGACCCAGTACTTC
NA	TRBV7-3	TRBJ1-1	NA	CASSLGGSNTEAFF	TGTGCCAGCAGCTTAGGGGGGTCGAACACTGAAGCTTTCTTT
NA	TRBV28	TRBJ2-7	NA	CASSFGDRSYEQYF	TGTGCCAGCAGTTTCGGGGACCGATCCTACGAGCAGTACTTC
NA	TRBV7-2	TRBJ1-5	once	CASSFSGSDQPQHF	TGTGCCAGCAGCTTCTCGGGGAGCGATCAGCCCCAGCATTTT
NA	TRBV29-1	TRBJ1-1	NA	CSVEIPGQPKAFF	TGCAGCGTTGAAATTCCGGGGCAGCCAAAAGCTTTCTTT
TRBD2	TRBV7-2	TRBJ2-7	NA	CASSLVGSGMYEQYF	TGTGCCAGCAGCTTAGTAGGTAGCGGGATGTACGAGCAGTACTTC
TRBD2	TRBV19	TRBJ2-1	few	CASTGTSVLNEQFF	TGTGCCAGTACCGGGACTAGCGTTTTGAATGAGCAGTTCTTC
TRBD1	TRBV7-9	TRBJ2-2	NA	CASTVGNGQGSTGELFF	TGTGCCAGCACGGTGGGTAACGGACAGGGGAGCACCGGGGAGCTGTTTTTT
TRBD2	TRBV5-4	TRBJ2-5	NA	CASSQAGAETQYF	TGCGCCAGCAGCCAAGCGGGAGCAGAGACCCAGTACTTC
TRBD2	TRBV7-2	TRBJ2-3	NA	CASSLALAGVQDTQYF	TGTGCCAGCAGCTTAGCACTAGCGGGAGTACAAGATACGCAGTATTTT
NA	TRBV19	TRBJ1-5	NA	CASSIMGLWNQPQHF	TGTGCCAGTAGTATAATGGGGCTCTGGAATCAGCCCCAGCATTTT
TRBD2	TRBV6-6	TRBJ2-1	NA	CASTRTSGTYNEQFF	TGTGCCAGCACACGCACAAGCGGGACCTACAATGAGCAGTTCTTC
TRBD1	TRBV7-3	TRBJ1-1	NA	CASSAGGGTEAFF	TGTGCCAGCAGCGCAGGGGGTGGAACTGAAGCTTTCTTT
NA	TRBV28	TRBJ2-7	NA	CASRSLTPRDEQYF	TGTGCCAGCAGATCGCTTACCCCCAGGGACGAGCAGTACTTC
NA	TRBV6-5	TRBJ1-1	NA	CASSYGGLNTEAFF	TGTGCCAGCAGTTACGGGGGTCTTAACACTGAAGCTTTCTTT
NA	TRBV7-9	TRBJ1-3	few	CASQSGGNTIYF	TGTGCCAGTCAGTCCGGAGGAAACACCATATATTTT
NA	TRBV28	TRBJ1-2	NA	CASSTVFGGYTF	TGTGCCAGCAGTACCGTCTTCGGTGGCTACACCTTC
NA	TRBV27	TRBJ1-1	NA	CAARTAMNTEAFF	TGTGCCGCTCGGACAGCCATGAACACTGAAGCTTTCTTT
NA	TRBV30	TRBJ1-1	few	CAWSRGGEAFF	TGTGCCTGGAGTCGGGGAGGGGAGGCTTTCTTT
TRBD1	TRBV29-1	TRBJ2-3	NA	CSGRDRADTQYF	TGCAGCGGCCGGGACAGGGCAGATACGCAGTATTTT
NA	TRBV5-4	TRBJ1-1	NA	CASSFGRDEAFF	TGTGCCAGCAGCTTTGGCCGAGATGAAGCTTTCTTT
NA	TRBV7-9	TRBJ2-7	NA	CASSLLSGEQYF	TGTGCCAGCAGCTTACTCAGTGGCGAGCAGTACTTC
TRBD2	TRBV30	TRBJ2-7	NA	CAWSSTSGPSYEQYF	TGTGCCTGGAGTTCGACTAGCGGGCCCTCCTACGAGCAGTACTTC
NA	TRBV28	TRBJ1-5	NA	CASSSGHQPQHF	TGTGCCAGCAGTTCGGGACACCAGCCCCAGCATTTT
NA	TRBV11-2	TRBJ2-3	NA	CASSLERTADTQYF	TGTGCCAGCAGCTTAGAACGGACTGCAGATACGCAGTATTTT
TRBD1	TRBV6-5	TRBJ2-3	NA	CASSSPGQGMNTQYF	TGTGCCAGCAGTTCTCCGGGACAGGGGATGAATACGCAGTATTTT
TRBD2	TRBV4-1	TRBJ2-3	NA	CASSHLAGDPTDTQYF	TGCGCCAGCAGCCATCTGGCGGGAGACCCCACAGATACGCAGTATTTT
TRBD1	TRBV29-1	TRBJ1-4	NA	CSVRLTGGNEKLFF	TGCAGCGTGAGACTAACAGGGGGAAATGAAAAACTGTTTTTT
NA	TRBV9	TRBJ2-2	NA	CASSPGTGNTGELFF	TGTGCCAGCAGCCCAGGGACGGGGAACACCGGGGAGCTGTTTTTT
NA	TRBV7-8	TRBJ2-7	NA	CASSATGWEQYF	TGTGCCAGCAGCGCCACAGGGTGGGAGCAGTACTTC
TRBD2	TRBV5-1	TRBJ2-3	NA	CASSGTSGQSDTQYF	TGCGCCAGCTCCGGGACTAGCGGACAGTCTGATACGCAGTATTTT
NA	TRBV19	TRBJ1-2	NA	CASTGTTNLDNYGYTF	TGTGCCAGCACCGGGACCACCAACCTGGATAACTATGGCTACACCTTC
NA	TRBV7-9	TRBJ1-1	NA	CASSQGSLRNTEAFF	TGTGCCAGCAGCCAGGGCTCCCTAAGGAACACTGAAGCTTTCTTT
NA	TRBV10-2	TRBJ2-5	NA	CASSDLVLGETQYF	TGCGCCAGCAGTGACTTAGTGTTGGGTGAGACCCAGTACTTC
TRBD1	TRBV15	TRBJ2-1	NA	CATSSRQGSSLYNEQFF	TGTGCCACCAGCAGCCGACAGGGCTCAAGTCTTTACAATGAGCAGTTCTTC
TRBD2	TRBV27	TRBJ2-3	once	CASSRLAGVTDTQYF	TGTGCCAGCAGCCGACTAGCGGGAGTTACAGATACGCAGTATTTT
NA	TRBV5-1	TRBJ2-1	NA	CASSPGDYNEQFF	TGCGCCAGCAGCCCGGGGGATTACAATGAGCAGTTCTTC
NA	TRBV30	TRBJ2-5	NA	CAWSVQRGLQETQYF	TGTGCCTGGAGTGTACAGCGAGGCCTCCAAGAGACCCAGTACTTC
NA	TRBV5-1	TRBJ1-1	NA	CASSLEGGVTEAFF	TGCGCCAGCAGCTTGGAGGGGGGTGTCACTGAAGCTTTCTTT
NA	TRBV7-2	TRBJ2-7	NA	CASSLQVPGVDEQYF	TGTGCCAGCAGCTTACAGGTCCCAGGGGTGGACGAGCAGTACTTC
TRBD2	TRBV7-2	TRBJ2-7	NA	CASSRGGEGYYEQYF	TGTGCCAGCAGCCGGGGGGGAGAGGGGTACTACGAGCAGTACTTC
NA	TRBV18	TRBJ1-4	NA	CASSPGNGNEKLFF	TGTGCCAGCTCACCAGGGAACGGGAATGAAAAACTGTTTTTT
NA	TRBV19	TRBJ1-1	few	CASSRPNTEAFF	TGTGCCAGTAGTCGTCCGAACACTGAAGCTTTCTTT
NA	TRBV14	TRBJ2-3	NA	CASSQMVRYPPDTQYF	TGTGCCAGCAGCCAAATGGTCCGGTATCCCCCAGATACGCAGTATTTT
NA	TRBV5-5	TRBJ1-2	NA	CASSLTGPNYGYTF	TGTGCCAGCAGCTTGACAGGGCCCAACTATGGCTACACCTTC